This TCR beta chain was sequenced for a study of graft-versus-host responses after intestinal transplantation. At the level of the study: Recipients across the board were started on anti-thymocyte globulin induction, then kept on tacrolimus and steroids for roughly 3 years. Overall study findings and caveats: Researchers found GvH clones in recipient marrow, and some showed up first in ileum or blood. Among circulating GvH clones, peak levels were associated with early post-transplant declines in HvG clones.

Repertoires were generated with immunoSEQ multiplex PCR, while TCRdb's copy carries only in-frame clones and drops some. The sample holds 40,000 to 45,000 clones, approximately 95% seen once. In the case of this clone: Antigen specificity is unknown.

Germline loops: CDR1 LNHDA, CDR2 SQIVND (reference sequence). V lost 3 bases and J lost 2, with 14 bases in between. The CDR3 totals 16 residues. Sequencing was performed on unstimulated CD8+ T cells sorted from spleen or lymph node cells, taken before transplant. The chain has TRBV19 and TRBJ1-5, with D hard to call. The source is a human donor who was the organ donor for an intestinal transplant. For the CDR3, the DNA is TGTGCCAGTAGTATTCGTCCGGTTCATGGCAATCAGCCCCAGCATTTT. The encoded protein is CASSIRPVHGNQPQHF.